This TCR beta chain was sequenced in a study of shared clonotypes between healthy human individuals. Repertoires were generated with immunoSEQ multiplex PCR, while TCRdb's copy carries only in-frame clones and drops some. The table lists over a million clones, roughly 96% of them singletons, with roughly 1.2% in the top ten. This receptor was obtained from a man in his thirties or forties in good health. Sequencing was carried out using naive CD4+ T cells sorted from blood. Subset denoted: CD45RA+ positively selected.

Here the CDR3 reads CASSLYSGIGEQYF. DNA for the CDR3: TGTGCCAGCAGCTTGTATAGCGGAATAGGCGAGCAGTACTTC. The genes are TRBV5-4 and TRBJ2-7; D may be TRBD2 (6 bases). Looked up from germline, CDR1 is SGHNT and CDR2 is YYREEE (reference sequence). This CDR3 contains 14 residues. V gave up 1 base and J gave up 6 bases, with 14 bases separating them.